The T cell receptor beta chain under discussion was sequenced for a study of cytomegalovirus exposure and HLA in healthy donors. Study-wide results and caveats: Reports state that TCR beta sequences accurately predicted most subjects' HLA-A and HLA-B alleles. In a later analysis, HLA-associated beta chains showed higher expansion and lower generation probabilities than comparable chains. TCR beta chain V- and J-gene trimming was linked, in a later analysis, to a missense variant in DCLRE1C.

Regarding this clone: The antigen is not known.

Primers: 60 Vbeta forward and 13 Jbeta reverse. Some clones are missing from TCRdb's copy, which holds only in-frame ones; the method was immunoSEQ multiplex PCR. Of about 150,000 clones listed, roughly 82% are singletons. There are 15 residues in the CDR3. Germline-derived CDR1 and CDR2 are MNHEY and SMNVEV (reference sequence). The V gene end was trimmed by 7 bases and the J gene end by 8 bases; junction bases not matched to a gene: 9. The chain is built from TRBV27 and TRBJ2-1; 12 bases align to TRBD1. This clonotype was obtained from a male donor in good health and CMV-seronegative. The sample consisted of PBMCs. The CDR3 DNA sequence: TGTGCCAGCATCCGGGGACAGGGGGCGCTTGATGAGCAGTTCTTC. Translated, it gives CASIRGQGALDEQFF.